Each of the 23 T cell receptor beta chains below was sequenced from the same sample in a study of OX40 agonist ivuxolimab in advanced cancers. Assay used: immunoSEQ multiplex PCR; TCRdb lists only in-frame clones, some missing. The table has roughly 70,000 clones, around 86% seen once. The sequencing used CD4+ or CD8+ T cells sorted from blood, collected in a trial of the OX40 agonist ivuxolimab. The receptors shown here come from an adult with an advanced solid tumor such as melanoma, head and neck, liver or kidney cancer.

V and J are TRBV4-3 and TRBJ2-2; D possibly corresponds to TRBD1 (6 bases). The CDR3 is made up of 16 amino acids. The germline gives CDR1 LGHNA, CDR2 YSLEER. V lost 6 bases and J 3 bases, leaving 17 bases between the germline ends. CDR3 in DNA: TGCGCCAGCAGTCAACTGGTAGGGGGAGACACCGGGGAGCTGTTTTTT. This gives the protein CASSQLVGGDTGELFF.

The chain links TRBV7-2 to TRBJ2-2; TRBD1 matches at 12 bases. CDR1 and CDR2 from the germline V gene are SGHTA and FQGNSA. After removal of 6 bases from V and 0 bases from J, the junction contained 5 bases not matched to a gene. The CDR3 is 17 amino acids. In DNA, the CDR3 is TGTGCCAGCAGGCCGGGACAGGGGGCCGCGAACACCGGGGAGCTGTTTTTT. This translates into CASRPGQGAANTGELFF.

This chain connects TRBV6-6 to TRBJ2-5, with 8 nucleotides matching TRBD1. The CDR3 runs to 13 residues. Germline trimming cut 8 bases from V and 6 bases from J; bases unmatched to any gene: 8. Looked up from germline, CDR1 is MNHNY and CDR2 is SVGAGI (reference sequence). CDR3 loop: CASGKDRAQTQYF. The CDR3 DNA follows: TGTGCCAGCGGAAAGGACAGGGCACAGACCCAGTACTTC.

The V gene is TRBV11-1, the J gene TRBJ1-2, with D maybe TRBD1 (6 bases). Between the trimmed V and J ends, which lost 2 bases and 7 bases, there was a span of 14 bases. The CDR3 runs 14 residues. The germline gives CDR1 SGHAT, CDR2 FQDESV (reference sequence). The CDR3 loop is CASSLRGAMGGYTF. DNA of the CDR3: TGTGCCAGCAGCTTAAGGGGGGCGATGGGTGGCTACACCTTC.

This CDR3 reads CASSTLGNLGETQYF. The DNA of the CDR3 is TGTGCCAGCAGCACACTGGGTAACCTCGGAGAGACCCAGTACTTC. The genes are TRBV9 and TRBJ2-5; D ambiguous. Germline lookup yields CDR1 SGDLS and CDR2 YYNGEE. V was pared by 4 bases and J by 4 bases, with 17 bases between. This CDR3 has 15 residues.

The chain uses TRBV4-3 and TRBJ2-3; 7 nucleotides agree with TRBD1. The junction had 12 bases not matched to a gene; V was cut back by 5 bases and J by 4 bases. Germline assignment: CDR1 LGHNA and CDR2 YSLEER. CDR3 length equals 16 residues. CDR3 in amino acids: CASSNPPGQLPDTQYF. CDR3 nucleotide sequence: TGCGCCAGCAGCAACCCCCCGGGACAGTTGCCAGATACGCAGTATTTT.

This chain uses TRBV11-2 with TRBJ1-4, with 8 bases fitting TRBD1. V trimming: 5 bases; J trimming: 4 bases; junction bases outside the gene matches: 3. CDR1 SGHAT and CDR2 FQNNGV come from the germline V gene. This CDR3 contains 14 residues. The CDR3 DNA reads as TGTGCCAGCAGCCAGACAGGGGTTAATGAAAAACTGTTTTTT. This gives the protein CASSQTGVNEKLFF.

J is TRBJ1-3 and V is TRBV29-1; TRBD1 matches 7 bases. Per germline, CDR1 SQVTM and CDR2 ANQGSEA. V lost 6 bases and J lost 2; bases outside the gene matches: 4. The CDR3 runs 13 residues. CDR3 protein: CSVPTGAGNTIYF. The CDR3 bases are TGCAGCGTCCCCACAGGGGCTGGAAACACCATATATTTT. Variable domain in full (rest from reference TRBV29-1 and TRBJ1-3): SAVISQKPSRDICQRGTSLTIQCQVDSQVTMMFWYRQQPGQSLTLIATANQGSEATYESGFVIDKFPISRPNLTFSTLTVSNMSPEDSSIYLCSVPTGAGNTIYFGEGSWLTVV.

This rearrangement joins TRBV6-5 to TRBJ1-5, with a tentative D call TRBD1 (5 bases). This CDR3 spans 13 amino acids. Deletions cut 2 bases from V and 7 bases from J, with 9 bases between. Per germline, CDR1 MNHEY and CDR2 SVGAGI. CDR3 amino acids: CASSYDSRQPQHF. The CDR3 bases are TGTGCCAGCAGTTACGACAGTAGACAGCCCCAGCATTTT.

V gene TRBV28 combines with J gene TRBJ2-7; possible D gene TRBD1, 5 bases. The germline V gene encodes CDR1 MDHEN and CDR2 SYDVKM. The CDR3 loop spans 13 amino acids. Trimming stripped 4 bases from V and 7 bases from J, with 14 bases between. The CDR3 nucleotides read TGTGCCAGCAGTTACGGCAGGGCAAGGGAGCAGTACTTC. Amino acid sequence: CASSYGRAREQYF.

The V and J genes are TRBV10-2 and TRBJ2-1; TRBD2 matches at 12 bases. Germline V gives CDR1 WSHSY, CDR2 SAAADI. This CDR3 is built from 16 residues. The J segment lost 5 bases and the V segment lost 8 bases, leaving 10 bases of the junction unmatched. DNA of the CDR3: TGCGCCAGCGGGTCGGGGACTAGCGGGCGGAACAATGAGCAGTTCTTC. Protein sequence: CASGSGTSGRNNEQFF.

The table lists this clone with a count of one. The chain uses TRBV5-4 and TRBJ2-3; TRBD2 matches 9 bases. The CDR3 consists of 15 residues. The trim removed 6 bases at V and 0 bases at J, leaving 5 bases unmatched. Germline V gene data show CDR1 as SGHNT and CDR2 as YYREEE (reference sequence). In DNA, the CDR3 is TGTGCCAGCAAACGACTAGCGGAAAGCACAGATACGCAGTATTTT. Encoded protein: CASKRLAESTDTQYF.

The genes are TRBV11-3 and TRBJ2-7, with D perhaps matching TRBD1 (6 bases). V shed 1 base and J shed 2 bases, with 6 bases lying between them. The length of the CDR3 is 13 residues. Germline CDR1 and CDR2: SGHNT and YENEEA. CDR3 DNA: TGTGCCAGCAGCTTAGGGACAGCCTACGAGCAGTACTTC. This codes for CASSLGTAYEQYF.

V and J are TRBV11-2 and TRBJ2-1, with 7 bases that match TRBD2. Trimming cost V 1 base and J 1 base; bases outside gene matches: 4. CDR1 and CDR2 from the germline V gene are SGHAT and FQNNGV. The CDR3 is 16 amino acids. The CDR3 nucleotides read TGTGCCAGCAGCTTAGTCGGGGGGTGGTCCTACAATGAGCAGTTCTTC. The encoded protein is CASSLVGGWSYNEQFF.

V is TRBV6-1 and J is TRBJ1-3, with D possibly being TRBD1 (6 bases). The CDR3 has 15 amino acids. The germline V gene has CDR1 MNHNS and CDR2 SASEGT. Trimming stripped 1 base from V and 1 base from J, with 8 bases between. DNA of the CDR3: TGTGCCAGCAGTGAAGAGGGGGGTTCTGGAAACACCATATATTTT. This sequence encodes CASSEEGGSGNTIYF.

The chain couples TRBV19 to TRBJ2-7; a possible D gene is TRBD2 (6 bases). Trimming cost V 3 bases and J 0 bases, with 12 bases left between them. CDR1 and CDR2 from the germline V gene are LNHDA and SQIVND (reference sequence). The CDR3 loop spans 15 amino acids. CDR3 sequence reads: CASSIGGSSSYEQYF. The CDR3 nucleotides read TGTGCCAGTAGTATCGGAGGGTCGAGCTCCTACGAGCAGTACTTC.

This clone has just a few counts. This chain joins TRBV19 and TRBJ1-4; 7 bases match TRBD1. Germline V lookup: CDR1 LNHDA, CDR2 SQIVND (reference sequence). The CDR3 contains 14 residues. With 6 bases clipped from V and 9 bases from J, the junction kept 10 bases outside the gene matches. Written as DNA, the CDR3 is TGTGCCAGTAGCAGGGGGACTCAGGGGAAAAAACTGTTTTTT. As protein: CASSRGTQGKKLFF. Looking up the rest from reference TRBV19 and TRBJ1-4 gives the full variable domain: DGGITQSPKYLFRKEGQNVTLSCEQNLNHDAMYWYRQDPGQGLRLIYYSQIVNDFQKGDIAEGYSVSREKKESFPLTVTSAQKNPTAFYLCASSRGTQGKKLFFGSGTQLSVL.

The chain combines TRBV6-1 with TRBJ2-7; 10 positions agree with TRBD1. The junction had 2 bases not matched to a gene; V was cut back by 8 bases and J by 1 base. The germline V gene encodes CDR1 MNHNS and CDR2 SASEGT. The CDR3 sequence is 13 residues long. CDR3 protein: CASRQGASYEQYF. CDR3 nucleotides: TGTGCCAGCCGACAGGGGGCTTCCTACGAGCAGTACTTC.

As DNA, the CDR3 is TGCGCCAGCAGTCCCGGACAGACACCTTCGGCTTTCTTT. This translates into CASSPGQTPSAFF. The chain is built from TRBV4-1 and TRBJ1-1, with D possibly matching TRBD1 (6 bases). The CDR3 extends over 13 amino acids. The V end lost 6 bases, the J end lost 11 bases, and 19 bases lay between the germline ends. From germline, CDR1 is MGHRA and CDR2 YSYEKL.

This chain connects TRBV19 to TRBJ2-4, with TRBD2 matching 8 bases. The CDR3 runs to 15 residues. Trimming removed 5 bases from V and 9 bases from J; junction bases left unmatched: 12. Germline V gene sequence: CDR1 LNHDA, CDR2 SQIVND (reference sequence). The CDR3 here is CASSSTSAGDGIQYF. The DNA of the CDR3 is TGTGCCAGTAGTTCGACTAGCGCTGGGGATGGCATTCAGTACTTC.

Here the CDR3 DNA reads TGCGCCAGCAGCTTGGCGACAGCTGCCTCCTACGAGCAGTACTTC. Translated: CASSLATAASYEQYF. This rearrangement joins TRBV5-1 to TRBJ2-7; tentative D call: TRBD1 (5 bases). V was cut by 0 bases and J by 0 bases, with 10 bases left in between. Germline CDR1 SGHRS, CDR2 YFSETQ. The CDR3 is 15 residues long.

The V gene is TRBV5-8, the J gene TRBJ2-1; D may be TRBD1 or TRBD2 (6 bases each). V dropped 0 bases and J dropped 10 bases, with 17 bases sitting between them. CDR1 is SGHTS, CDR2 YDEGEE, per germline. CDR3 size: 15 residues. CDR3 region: CASSLEVGAGGEQFF. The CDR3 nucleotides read TGTGCCAGCAGCTTGGAAGTGGGGGCTGGAGGGGAGCAGTTCTTC.

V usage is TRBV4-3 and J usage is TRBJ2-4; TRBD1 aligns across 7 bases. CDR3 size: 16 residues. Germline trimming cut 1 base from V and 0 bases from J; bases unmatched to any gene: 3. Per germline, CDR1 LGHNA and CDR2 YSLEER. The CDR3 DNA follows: TGCGCCAGCAGCCAAGGGACAGGTATAGCCAAAAACATTCAGTACTTC. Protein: CASSQGTGIAKNIQYF.